The rows below give T cell receptor beta chains drawn from one sample of a study of molecular identifiers for immune sequencing clone quantification. TCRdb re-derived calls from the PCR reads in MiXCR, one entry per CDR3 protein. The repertoire holds about 68,000 distinct CDR3 sequences, about a sixth seen once, with roughly 1.5% in the top ten. Input material: naive CD8+ T cells from blood, with Jurkat cell RNA spiked in. Source of these receptors: a human donor in good health. Some libraries in this study had Jurkat cell RNA spiked in. The CDR3 runs from the conserved cysteine through the conserved F or W. D genes are given only for firm matches. For some rows the clone size is stated as once, few or many, or as a class when expanded; others skip it.

J | size | D | V | DNA | CDR3
TRBJ2-2 | many | NA | TRBV3-1 | TGTGCCAGCAGCGACTATCTGCGGAGTGCGAACACCGGGGAGCTGTTTTTT | CASSDYLRSANTGELFF
TRBJ2-3 | many | TRBD2 | TRBV28 | TGTGCCAGCAGCTTACGACTAGCGGGTCGGACCTCAGATACGCAGTATTTT | CASSLRLAGRTSDTQYF
TRBJ2-7 | many | TRBD1 | TRBV29-1 | TGCAGCGCAGTGACCGGGACAGGCTACGAGCAGTACTTC | CSAVTGTGYEQYF
TRBJ2-5 | many | NA | TRBV28 | TGTGCCAGCAGTTTAGTGGACAGCACTCAAGAGACCCAGTACTTC | CASSLVDSTQETQYF
TRBJ2-1 | many | NA | TRBV4-2 | TGTGCCAGCAGCCAAGAGTTTTCTAGGCCCAACAATGAGCAGTTCTTC | CASSQEFSRPNNEQFF
TRBJ2-5 | many | TRBD1 | TRBV11-2 | TGTGCCAGCAGCCCAAAACCGGGACAGGTACTGCCGTGGCCCCAGTACTTC | CASSPKPGQVLPWPQYF
TRBJ2-1 | many | TRBD2 | TRBV20-1 | TGCAGTGCTAGGGGACTAGCTCAAGGCAATGAGCAGTTCTTC | CSARGLAQGNEQFF
TRBJ1-1 | many | NA | TRBV25-1 | TGTGCCAGCAGTGATCCTAGGGACGAAGCTACCCAGAACACTGAAGCTTTCTTT | CASSDPRDEATQNTEAFF
TRBJ1-3 | many | NA | TRBV3-1 | TGTGCCAGCAGCCAAGATTCAGGCCCGCGTACTGGAAACACCATATATTTT | CASSQDSGPRTGNTIYF
TRBJ2-4 | many | NA | TRBV19 | TGTGCCAGTAGGGCGACTCACCAGGATGCCAAAAACATTCAGTACTTC | CASRATHQDAKNIQYF
TRBJ2-5 | few | TRBD1 | TRBV12-3/TRBV12-4 | TGTGCCAGCAGTAACAGGGGAGAACAAGAGACCCAGTACTTC | CASSNRGEQETQYF
TRBJ2-7 | many | TRBD1 | TRBV29-1 | TGCAGCGTGAGGACAGGCGACTCCTACGAGCAGTACTTC | CSVRTGDSYEQYF
TRBJ2-5 | many | TRBD2 | TRBV11-2 | TGTGCCAGCAGCAGGGTCCCCAGCGGGAGAGTCCCTTGGGAGACCCAGTACTTC | CASSRVPSGRVPWETQYF
TRBJ2-7 | many | TRBD2 | TRBV20-1 | TGCAGTGCTAGAGGACTAGCGGATCTGAAAACCTACGAGCAGTACTTC | CSARGLADLKTYEQYF
TRBJ2-3 | many | NA | TRBV20-1 | TGCAGTGCTAGACCGTTAAGCACAGATACGCAGTATTTT | CSARPLSTDTQYF
TRBJ1-4 | many | NA | TRBV5-5 | TGTGCCAGCAGCTTGGTTTTAGGCACACCTGAACTGTTTTTT | CASSLVLGTPELFF
TRBJ2-7 | NA | TRBD1 | TRBV27 | TGTGCCAGCAGGAAGGACAGGGGTGCCTACGAGCAGTACTTC | CASRKDRGAYEQYF
TRBJ1-5 | many | NA | TRBV4-1 | TGCGCCAGCAGCCAAGCCACCGGGAGCAGTCAGCCCCAGCATTTT | CASSQATGSSQPQHF
TRBJ2-1 | many | NA | TRBV14 | TGTGCCAGCAGCCAAGTTACAGGGTACAATGAGCAGTTCTTC | CASSQVTGYNEQFF
TRBJ2-7 | many | TRBD1 | TRBV27 | TGTGCCAGCAGGATTAGCTTAGGGACAGGGAACGAGCAGTACTTC | CASRISLGTGNEQYF
TRBJ2-1 | few | NA | TRBV12-3/TRBV12-4 | TGTGCCGGATCTGCTGGGTTGGAAACTTTGAATGAGCAGTTCTTC | CAGSAGLETLNEQFF